Listed here are 32 T cell receptor beta chains from one sample, sequenced in a study of OX40 agonist ivuxolimab in advanced cancers. The data were produced by immunoSEQ multiplex PCR, yet TCRdb's version contains in-frame clones alone and is incomplete. The sample carries some 45,000 clones, about 79% recorded once. The sequencing here drew on CD4+ or CD8+ T cells sorted from blood, taken in a trial of the OX40 agonist ivuxolimab. The receptor set was obtained from an adult with an advanced solid tumor such as melanoma, head and neck, liver or kidney cancer.

V and J are TRBV7-8 and TRBJ1-5; D possibly corresponds to TRBD1 (6 bases). The CDR3 consists of 15 residues. Germline V gene sequence: CDR1 SGHVS, CDR2 FQNEAQ. V was shortened by 4 bases and J by 5 bases, with 15 bases between the two germline ends. The CDR3 loop reads CASSYYDRTDQPQHF. DNA of the CDR3: TGTGCCAGCAGCTATTACGACAGGACAGATCAGCCCCAGCATTTT.

The chain uses TRBV6-4 and TRBJ1-5; no clear D. Trimming removed 2 bases at V and 3 bases at J, with 17 bases between. Germline values: CDR1 MRHNA, CDR2 SNTAGT. The CDR3 loop spans 17 amino acids. The CDR3 DNA reads as TGTGCCAGCAGTGACACCCAGACGAGGCGTAACAATCAGCCCCAGCATTTT. Translation: CASSDTQTRRNNQPQHF.

The chain recombines TRBV2 with TRBJ1-6; no definite D call. V was shortened by 11 bases and J by 3 bases, with 11 bases between the two germline ends. CDR1 and CDR2 from the germline V gene are SNHLY and FYNNEI. This CDR3 has 13 residues. The CDR3 spells CAAVIYYNSPLHF. Here the CDR3 DNA reads TGTGCCGCCGTCATTTACTATAATTCACCCCTCCACTTT. Using reference TRBV2 and TRBJ1-6 for the parts outside the CDR3, the full variable domain is EPEVTQTPSHQVTQMGQEVILRCVPISNHLYFYWYRQILGQKVEFLVSFYNNEISEKSEIFDDQFSVERPDGSNFTLKIRSTKLEDSAMYFCAAVIYYNSPLHFGNGTRLTVT.

The chain links TRBV19 to TRBJ1-3; D is unclear. Between the trimmed V and J ends, which lost 4 bases and 0 bases, there was a span of 1 base. Germline V gives CDR1 LNHDA, CDR2 SQIVND (reference sequence). The CDR3 contains 12 residues. CDR3 sequence (DNA): TGTGCCAGTAGTACCTCTGGAAACACCATATATTTT. This codes for CASSTSGNTIYF.

This chain connects TRBV27 to TRBJ2-7, with 8 bases matching TRBD2. After removal of 6 bases from V and 1 base from J, the junction contained 8 bases not matched to a gene. Per germline, CDR1 MNHEY and CDR2 SMNVEV (reference sequence). The CDR3 length is 15 residues. The CDR3 sequence is CASSPTSVLSYEQYF. The CDR3 nucleotides are TGTGCCAGCAGCCCGACTAGCGTCTTATCCTACGAGCAGTACTTC.

This chain connects TRBV30 to TRBJ1-1, with D maybe TRBD1 (5 bases). The CDR3 length is 16 residues. Germline CDR1 reads GTSNPN; CDR2 reads SVGIG (reference sequence). The V end lost 0 bases, the J end lost 0 bases, and 14 bases lay between the germline ends. For the CDR3, the DNA is TGTGCCTGGAGTGTACGGCGTCCAGGGATGAACACTGAAGCTTTCTTT. Translating it yields CAWSVRRPGMNTEAFF.

This clone was counted once. V and J are TRBV5-5 and TRBJ1-2; D gene uncertain. Deletions cut 3 bases from V and 4 bases from J, with 16 bases between. The germline gives CDR1 SGHKS, CDR2 YYEKEE (reference sequence). The CDR3 loop spans 15 amino acids. CDR3 coding DNA: TGTGCCAGCAGCTCGTCACAAGGGTGGAGCTATGGCTACACCTTC. Translating it yields CASSSSQGWSYGYTF.

V and J are TRBV11-2 and TRBJ1-2; D is unresolved. Trimming removed 1 base at V and 2 bases at J, with 8 bases between. The germline V gene has CDR1 SGHAT and CDR2 FQNNGV. The CDR3 contains 14 residues. CDR3 in amino acids: CASSLASGNYGYTF. Written as DNA, the CDR3 is TGTGCCAGCAGCTTAGCAAGTGGAAACTATGGCTACACCTTC.

The chain recombines TRBV5-5 with TRBJ2-7; D is ambiguous. Germline CDR1 is SGHKS and CDR2 is YYEKEE (reference sequence). The ends were cut back, 1 base at V and 5 bases at J, with 10 bases in the middle. This CDR3 has 13 amino acids. CDR3 DNA: TGTGCCAGCAGCTTGTCGGAACTCAACGAGCAGTACTTC. The encoded protein is CASSLSELNEQYF.

The chain employs TRBV10-1 and TRBJ2-7; D possibly corresponds to TRBD1 (5 bases). Germline values: CDR1 WNHNN, CDR2 SYGVQD (reference sequence). The CDR3 extends over 14 amino acids. Trimming took 4 bases from V and 4 from J, leaving 14 bases between them. In DNA form, the CDR3 reads TGCGCCAGCAGTGTCAGGGCGTCGATATACGAGCAGTACTTC. This translates into CASSVRASIYEQYF.

The chain is built from TRBV5-4 and TRBJ1-2, with D possibly TRBD1 on 5 matching bases. The V gene's germline CDR1 is SGHNT and CDR2 YYREEE (reference sequence). This CDR3 spans 16 amino acids. The V end was cut by 4 bases, the J end by 0 bases, with 16 bases between. The CDR3 DNA sequence: TGTGCCAGCAGCCCTGGGACGGACTTTTCTAACTATGGCTACACCTTC. Translated, it gives CASSPGTDFSNYGYTF.

The rearrangement links TRBV4-1 to TRBJ2-7; TRBD1 matches at 9 bases. This CDR3 comprises 19 residues. The junction had 19 bases not matched to a gene; V was cut back by 4 bases and J by 3 bases. The V gene's germline CDR1 is MGHRA and CDR2 YSYEKL. This CDR3 is CASSRGTGIVYPPNYEQYF. The CDR3 DNA reads as TGCGCCAGCAGCCGAGGGACAGGGATTGTATACCCCCCTAACTACGAGCAGTACTTC.

This CDR3 reads CASRTTGANVLTF. Written as DNA, the CDR3 is TGTGCCAGCAGAACAACTGGGGCCAACGTCCTGACTTTC. The chain uses TRBV6-5 and TRBJ2-6; D ambiguous. CDR1 and CDR2 from the germline V gene are MNHEY and SVGAGI. Trimming cost V 6 bases and J 2 bases, with 5 bases left between them. The CDR3 contains 13 residues.

CDR3 sequence: CASSIERVVNTEAFF. DNA of the CDR3: TGTGCCAGTAGTATAGAAAGGGTTGTGAACACTGAAGCTTTCTTT. V and J are TRBV19 and TRBJ1-1, with no clear D. The germline V gene encodes CDR1 LNHDA and CDR2 SQIVND (reference sequence). Trimming took off 0 bases at V and 0 bases at J, with 8 bases between the two ends. The CDR3 is made up of 15 amino acids.

CDR3 coding DNA: TGTGCCAGCAGTCCGCCACTAGCGGGAGCCAACGAGCAGTACTTC. Amino acids: CASSPPLAGANEQYF. V is TRBV27 and J is TRBJ2-7, with 11 nucleotides matching TRBD2. The V and J ends lost 5 bases and 5 bases, in that order; junction bases with no gene match: 8. This CDR3 has 15 amino acids. Germline values: CDR1 MNHEY, CDR2 SMNVEV (reference sequence).

The CDR3 bases are TGTGCCAGCTCACCAAGCTCTAAGGCGGACACTGAAGCTTTCTTT. It encodes CASSPSSKADTEAFF. The gene calls are TRBV18 and TRBJ1-1; D is uncertain. The CDR3 covers 15 residues. Germline V gives CDR1 KGHSH, CDR2 LQKENI. Trimming stripped 2 bases from V and 3 bases from J, with 13 bases between. The full variable domain, in which reference TRBV18 and TRBJ1-1 provide the parts outside the CDR3, is NAGVMQNPRHLVRRRGQEARLRCSPMKGHSHVYWYRQLPEEGLKFMVYLQKENIIDESGMPKERFSAEFPKEGPSILRIQQVVRGDSAAYFCASSPSSKADTEAFFGQGTRLTVV.

This chain links TRBV2 with TRBJ2-7; 16 nucleotides line up with TRBD2. Germline V gene data show CDR1 as SNHLY and CDR2 as FYNNEI. The CDR3 loop spans 17 amino acids. V lost 6 bases, J lost 5 bases, and 10 bases stayed unmatched. This CDR3 is CASSISGLAGGPNEQYF. CDR3 in DNA: TGTGCCAGCAGCATCTCGGGACTAGCGGGAGGGCCCAACGAGCAGTACTTC.

Here the CDR3 reads CASSPPGRIQETQYF. The CDR3 DNA reads TGTGCCAGCAGTCCCCCCGGACGGATCCAAGAGACCCAGTACTTC. This chain links TRBV28 with TRBJ2-5, with D hard to call. V was cut by 5 bases and J by 1 base, with 14 bases left in between. There are 15 residues in the CDR3. The germline CDR1 and CDR2 sequences are MDHEN and SYDVKM. Using reference TRBV28 and TRBJ2-5 for the parts outside the CDR3, the full variable domain is DVKVTQSSRYLVKRTGEKVFLECVQDMDHENMFWYRQDPGLGLRLIYFSYDVKMKEKGDIPEGYSVSREKKERFSLILESASTNQTSMYLCASSPPGRIQETQYFGPGTRLLVL.

The J gene is TRBJ2-7, the V gene TRBV7-9; 7 bases are a match to TRBD1. In germline, CDR1 is SEHNR, CDR2 FQNEAQ (reference sequence). V dropped 3 bases and J dropped 1; count of bases not matched to a gene: 6. The CDR3 spans 15 residues. The chain's CDR3 is CASSFADRSSYEQYF. The CDR3 DNA reads as TGTGCCAGCAGCTTCGCGGACAGGAGTTCCTACGAGCAGTACTTC.

The rearrangement links TRBV18 to TRBJ2-1, with D tentatively TRBD1 (6 bases). There are 12 residues in the CDR3. V lost 1 base, J lost 15 bases, and 13 bases lay in between. Germline V CDR1 and CDR2: KGHSH, LQKENI. The CDR3 region has the DNA TGTGCCAGCTCACCACGGACAGAGACGAGGTTCTTC. Its protein is CASSPRTETRFF.

J is TRBJ2-7 and V is TRBV28, with D unclear. Germline lookup yields CDR1 MDHEN and CDR2 SYDVKM. V was pared by 5 bases and J by 7 bases, with 18 bases between. The CDR3 contains 14 residues. The CDR3 loop is CASSLPLGSREQYF. The CDR3 DNA reads as TGTGCCAGCAGTCTCCCCCTGGGCAGTCGGGAGCAGTACTTC.

The chain combines TRBV2 with TRBJ2-1, with unresolved D. Germline V CDR1 and CDR2: SNHLY, FYNNEI. This CDR3 comprises 11 residues. With 6 bases removed from V and 5 bases from J, the gap between germline ends came to 5 bases. The CDR3 sequence: CASRFNNEQFF. In DNA form, the CDR3 reads TGTGCCAGCAGGTTTAACAATGAGCAGTTCTTC.

The V gene is TRBV7-9, the J gene TRBJ2-3; 16 nucleotides line up with TRBD2. The germline V gene encodes CDR1 SEHNR and CDR2 FQNEAQ (reference sequence). V shed 5 bases, J shed 2 bases, and the junction held 4 bases outside the gene matches. The CDR3 has 17 residues. CDR3 loop: CASSTGLAGGNTDTQYF. The CDR3 DNA reads as TGTGCCAGCAGCACGGGACTAGCGGGAGGGAACACAGATACGCAGTATTTT.

The rearrangement joins TRBV6-1 to TRBJ2-4, with D unclear. With 1 base removed from V and 8 bases from J, the gap between germline ends came to 12 bases. Germline V gene sequence: CDR1 MNHNS, CDR2 SASEGT. The CDR3 extends over 14 amino acids. In nucleotides, the CDR3 is TGTGCCAGCAGTGAAGAGGATAGGAAGCACATTCAGTACTTC. It yields the protein CASSEEDRKHIQYF.

The CDR3 DNA sequence: TGTGCCAGCAGCCGGACTAGCGGGAGCACAGATACGCAGTATTTT. Translated, it gives CASSRTSGSTDTQYF. The chain uses TRBV6-5 and TRBJ2-3, with 11 nucleotides matching TRBD2. CDR1 and CDR2 (germline): MNHEY, SVGAGI. The CDR3 sequence is 15 residues long. J was trimmed by 0 bases and V by 6 bases; bases with no gene match: 2.

The CDR3 region has the DNA TGTGCCTGGGGACTAGTAGTCGGCGAGCAGTACTTC. Protein: CAWGLVVGEQYF. This sequence joins TRBV30 and TRBJ2-7; 7 positions agree with TRBD2. Germline-derived CDR1 and CDR2 are GTSNPN and SVGIG (reference sequence). This CDR3 is 12 amino acids long. The V gene end was trimmed by 5 bases and the J gene end by 6 bases; junction bases not matched to a gene: 7.

This chain links TRBV27 with TRBJ1-2; D remains ambiguous. The CDR3 sequence is 11 residues long. Germline values: CDR1 MNHEY, CDR2 SMNVEV (reference sequence). CDR3 nucleotides: TGTAAGGGCGGCAGGACCTTTGGCTACACCTTC. Its translation: CKGGRTFGYTF.

This chain connects TRBV5-1 to TRBJ2-2, with TRBD2 matching 7 bases. CDR1 and CDR2 (germline): SGHRS, YFSETQ. J was trimmed by 7 bases and V by 0 bases; bases with no gene match: 12. The CDR3 length is 17 residues. The CDR3 here is CASSLAIGEGIIGELFF. CDR3 in DNA: TGCGCCAGCAGCTTGGCCATCGGGGAGGGAATAATCGGGGAGCTGTTTTTT.

Comment on this clone: It is likely a read error, because the conserved phenylalanine at the end of the CDR3 is missing. No DNA is shown, since the ends of the CDR3 on it are uncertain; the CDR3 is the one TCRdb lists. This chain connects TRBV29-1 to TRBJ2-7. Including both end residues, the CDR3 is 10 amino acids long. Germline-derived CDR1 and CDR2 are SQVTM and ANQGSEA. The chain's CDR3 is CSVEEDVILY.

The rearrangement joins TRBV18 to TRBJ2-7; 7 bases are shared with TRBD1. The germline V gene has CDR1 KGHSH and CDR2 LQKENI. J lost 7 bases, V lost 2 bases, and 5 bases had no gene match. The CDR3 is 13 residues long. CDR3 region: CASSPEQGLEQYF. The CDR3 nucleotides read TGTGCCAGCTCACCAGAACAGGGGTTAGAGCAGTACTTC.

The V call is TRBV30, the J call TRBJ1-5; the D gene is possibly TRBD1 (6 bases). V shed 2 bases and J shed 5 bases, with 28 bases lying between them. Germline assignment: CDR1 GTSNPN and CDR2 SVGIG (reference sequence). The length of the CDR3 is 19 residues. The CDR3 sequence is CAWSPFAGGGEPIHQPQHF. CDR3 nucleotide sequence: TGTGCCTGGAGTCCCTTTGCGGGGGGCGGTGAACCGATACATCAGCCCCAGCATTTT.

This chain uses TRBV5-1 with TRBJ2-5; maybe TRBD1 (6 bases). Germline V lookup: CDR1 SGHRS, CDR2 YFSETQ. This CDR3 region has 14 residues. V lost 7 bases to trimming and J lost 2 bases, with 15 bases between them. CDR3 in amino acids: CASAGQGRQETQYF. For the CDR3, the DNA is TGCGCCAGCGCCGGGCAGGGGCGACAAGAGACCCAGTACTTC. The full variable domain, completed using reference TRBV5-1 and TRBJ2-5, is KAGVTQTPRYLIKTRGQQVTLSCSPISGHRSVSWYQQTPGQGLQFLFEYFSETQRNKGNFPGRFSGRQFSNSRSEMNVSTLELGDSALYLCASAGQGRQETQYFGPGTRLLVL.